These T cell receptor beta chains were read from a single sample in a study of response to subunit inactivated influenza vaccine. TCRdb re-called the RT-PCR reads with MiXCR, one entry per CDR3 protein. The sample includes about 180,000 distinct CDR3 sequences, around 10% of them seen just once. The source material was CD8+ T cells sorted from PBMCs, sampled about 23 months after vaccination. All receptors derive from a man between 45 and 75 years old who received an inactivated influenza vaccine. Each CDR3 is given with its conserved first and last residue. D genes are given only for firm matches. Not every row has a clone size; where given, it reads once, few, many or a size class.

v_call	j_call	d_call	clone_size	cdr3_aa	cdr3_nt
TRBV10-2	TRBJ2-1	NA	NA	CASSGGPGEQFF	TGCGCCAGCAGTGGGGGGCCGGGTGAGCAGTTCTTC
TRBV28	TRBJ2-7	NA	few	CASSPEGLTYEQYF	TGTGCCAGCAGTCCCGAGGGACTTACCTACGAGCAGTACTTC
TRBV27	TRBJ2-3	NA	NA	CASSLTGRPDTQYF	TGTGCCAGCAGTCTCACTGGAAGACCAGATACGCAGTATTTT
TRBV13	TRBJ2-2	NA	few	CASSTGPVGELFF	TGTGCCAGCAGCACCGGACCCGTCGGGGAGCTGTTTTTT
TRBV29-1	TRBJ2-2	TRBD1	few	CSVSGQGNTGELFF	TGCAGCGTGTCGGGACAGGGGAACACCGGGGAGCTGTTTTTT
TRBV6-2/TRBV6-3	TRBJ2-1	NA	few	CASSYTRGSGTDFRSYNEQFF	TGTGCCAGCAGTTACACCAGGGGTAGCGGCACTGACTTCCGATCCTACAATGAGCAGTTCTTC
TRBV11-2	TRBJ2-1	NA	NA	CASSLGGAASSYNEQFF	TGTGCCAGCAGCTTAGGAGGGGCAGCCAGCTCCTACAATGAGCAGTTCTTC
TRBV6-1	TRBJ2-1	NA	NA	CASTLSYSYNEQFF	TGTGCCAGCACACTCTCCTACTCCTACAATGAGCAGTTCTTC
TRBV28	TRBJ2-2	NA	few	CASSFLTFNTGELFF	TGTGCCAGCAGTTTTCTCACCTTTAACACCGGGGAGCTGTTTTTT
TRBV10-3	TRBJ2-2	NA	few	CAISDVQGAGELFF	TGTGCCATCAGTGACGTACAGGGTGCCGGGGAGCTGTTTTTT
TRBV28	TRBJ1-3	TRBD1	many	CASSLTGYGNTIYF	TGTGCCAGCAGTCTGACAGGGTACGGAAACACCATATATTTT
TRBV20-1	TRBJ2-4	TRBD1	few	CSARDYRGAKNIQYF	TGCAGTGCTAGAGATTACAGGGGTGCCAAAAACATTCAGTACTTC
TRBV4-1	TRBJ2-5	TRBD1	few	CASSQVWDSLQETQYF	TGCGCCAGCAGCCAAGTGTGGGACAGCTTACAAGAGACCCAGTACTTC
TRBV4-3	TRBJ2-7	NA	NA	CASSQDPGGSSYEQYF	TGCGCCAGCAGCCAAGATCCCGGGGGATCCTCCTACGAGCAGTACTTC
TRBV4-3	TRBJ2-5	NA	NA	CASSQEIAGKETQYF	TGCGCCAGCAGCCAAGAAATAGCAGGGAAAGAGACCCAGTACTTC
TRBV7-3	TRBJ2-1	NA	many	CASSLRYSYNEQFF	TGTGCCAGCAGCTTAAGGTACTCCTACAATGAGCAGTTCTTC
TRBV5-1	TRBJ2-5	TRBD1	many	CASSPWTGSETQYF	TGCGCCAGCAGCCCCTGGACAGGGTCAGAGACCCAGTACTTC
TRBV5-5	TRBJ2-5	TRBD1	many	CASSWTGVPQETQYF	TGTGCCAGCAGCTGGACAGGGGTTCCCCAAGAGACCCAGTACTTC
TRBV12-3/TRBV12-4	TRBJ2-3	NA	many	CASRATGGSTDTQYF	TGTGCCAGCAGAGCCACCGGGGGAAGCACAGATACGCAGTATTTT
TRBV2	TRBJ2-7	NA	NA	CASNDLEQYF	TGTGCCAGCAATGATCTCGAGCAGTACTTC
TRBV9	TRBJ2-7	TRBD2	NA	CASSVGSGSTYEQYF	TGTGCCAGCAGCGTAGGTAGCGGGAGTACCTACGAGCAGTACTTC
TRBV12-3/TRBV12-4	TRBJ2-3	NA	NA	CASSLSSTDTQYF	TGTGCCAGCAGTTTATCTAGCACAGATACGCAGTATTTT
TRBV5-1	TRBJ2-7	NA	few	CASSFSTGLYEQYF	TGCGCCAGCAGCTTTTCAACAGGGCTCTACGAGCAGTACTTC
TRBV5-5	TRBJ1-2	NA	many	CASSSMGHSNYGYTF	TGTGCCAGCAGCTCTATGGGGCACAGCAACTATGGCTACACCTTC
TRBV27	TRBJ2-1	TRBD1	many	CASMSWDSVAYEQFF	TGTGCCAGCATGTCATGGGACAGCGTTGCCTATGAGCAGTTCTTC
TRBV27	TRBJ2-1	NA	few	CASRIGDEQFF	TGTGCCAGCAGAATAGGGGATGAGCAGTTCTTC
TRBV7-9	TRBJ2-4	NA	many	CASSRRDPRGAKNIQYF	TGTGCCAGCAGCAGAAGGGACCCCCGGGGGGCCAAAAACATTCAGTACTTC
TRBV5-8	TRBJ2-7	NA	few	CASSLWGAGSYEQYF	TGTGCCAGCAGCTTGTGGGGAGCGGGCTCCTACGAGCAGTACTTC
TRBV30	TRBJ2-1	NA	NA	CAWIETSFGSYEQFF	TGTGCCTGGATAGAGACCTCTTTTGGGTCTTATGAGCAGTTCTTC
TRBV13	TRBJ1-1	NA	few	CASSSFGSGNTEAFF	TGTGCCAGCAGCTCGTTCGGCTCCGGAAACACTGAAGCTTTCTTT
TRBV29-1	TRBJ1-1	NA	few	CSVREGMNTEAFF	TGCAGCGTTCGGGAGGGTATGAACACTGAAGCTTTCTTT
TRBV12-5	TRBJ2-1	NA	few	CASATGSLARYNEQFF	TGTGCTAGTGCAACAGGGAGCCTAGCGAGGTACAATGAGCAGTTCTTC
TRBV11-1	TRBJ2-7	TRBD2	NA	CASSLGHFGLAEKASYEQYF	TGTGCCAGCAGCTTAGGGCATTTCGGGCTAGCGGAAAAAGCGTCCTACGAGCAGTACTTC
TRBV19	TRBJ2-1	TRBD2	many	CASSAGVSNEQFF	TGTGCCAGTAGCGCGGGAGTATCAAATGAGCAGTTCTTC
TRBV11-1	TRBJ2-7	NA	few	CASSFYTGDYEQYF	TGTGCCAGCAGCTTCTACACGGGGGACTACGAGCAGTACTTC
TRBV20-1	TRBJ1-6	TRBD1	few	CSAREGQGNSPLHF	TGCAGTGCTAGAGAGGGACAGGGAAATTCACCCCTCCACTTT
TRBV5-1	TRBJ2-1	TRBD2	NA	CASSLEAGGPRNEQFF	TGCGCCAGCAGCTTGGAGGCGGGAGGGCCCCGGAATGAGCAGTTCTTC
TRBV7-2	TRBJ2-5	TRBD2	many	CASSLFPGLAGETQYF	TGTGCCAGCAGCTTATTTCCGGGACTAGCGGGAGAGACCCAGTACTTC
TRBV29-1	TRBJ2-3	NA	many	CSVPLGDTQYF	TGCAGCGTCCCGCTAGGAGATACGCAGTATTTT
TRBV5-4	TRBJ2-2	TRBD1	NA	CASSQTGARFGELFF	TGTGCCAGCAGCCAGACAGGGGCGCGCTTTGGGGAGCTGTTTTTT
TRBV3-1	TRBJ2-1	TRBD2	NA	CASSQEGTSGIIDEQFF	TGTGCCAGCAGCCAAGAGGGGACTAGCGGGATCATCGATGAGCAGTTCTTC
TRBV6-5	TRBJ1-6	NA	many	CASSYSEVRPSPLHF	TGTGCCAGCAGTTACTCAGAGGTGCGACCGTCACCCCTCCACTTT
TRBV28	TRBJ1-1	NA	NA	CASRTATDDTEAFF	TGTGCCAGCAGAACGGCGACCGATGACACTGAAGCTTTCTTT
TRBV6-1	TRBJ2-5	NA	NA	CASSESEGTLETQYF	TGTGCCAGCAGTGAAAGTGAGGGTACCCTGGAGACCCAGTACTTC
TRBV10-3	TRBJ2-1	TRBD2	few	CAISGDVSGGPQITHNEQFF	TGTGCCATCAGCGGCGACGTTAGCGGGGGGCCCCAAATCACACACAATGAGCAGTTCTTC
TRBV28	TRBJ2-1	NA	many	CASNFRSPSYNEQFF	TGTGCCAGCAACTTCAGGTCGCCCTCCTACAATGAGCAGTTCTTC
TRBV7-9	TRBJ1-4	NA	NA	CASGAGTSEKLFF	TGTGCCAGCGGGGCAGGGACTAGTGAAAAACTGTTTTTT
TRBV5-5	TRBJ2-5	TRBD1	NA	CASSFGTGLKTQYF	TGTGCCAGCAGCTTCGGGACAGGGTTGAAGACCCAGTACTTC
TRBV12-3/TRBV12-4	TRBJ2-2	NA	NA	CASRHNPTGELFF	TGTGCCAGCAGACATAACCCCACCGGGGAGCTGTTTTTT
TRBV7-9	TRBJ1-2	NA	few	CASSLGGQTGYTF	TGTGCCAGCAGCTTAGGTGGACAGACTGGCTACACCTTC
TRBV10-3	TRBJ2-3	NA	few	CASQRELSDTQYF	TGTGCCAGCCAGAGGGAGCTATCAGATACGCAGTATTTT